These 16 T cell receptor beta chains were all obtained from the same sample, sequenced in a study of blood T cell repertoires in COVID-19. Only in-frame clones appear in the TCRdb table, and some are missing; sequencing was by immunoSEQ multiplex PCR. The profile shows tens of thousands of clones, about four fifths of them singletons. Sequencing input: peripheral blood. Receptors originate from a woman aged 60-75 years with acute or convalescent COVID-19.

The chain recombines TRBV10-3 with TRBJ1-3, with D possibly TRBD1 on 5 matching bases. Germline V lookup: CDR1 ENHRY, CDR2 SYGVKD. Between the trimmed V and J ends, which lost 3 bases and 1 base, there was a span of 10 bases. This CDR3 contains 15 residues. The CDR3 here is CAISDKGVSGNTIYF. The DNA for the CDR3 is TGTGCCATCAGTGATAAAGGGGTATCTGGAAACACCATATATTTT.

The rearrangement uses TRBV6-6 and TRBJ2-1, with D tentatively TRBD2 (6 bases). CDR1 is MNHNY, CDR2 SVGAGI, per germline (reference sequence). The CDR3 covers 15 residues. V was trimmed by 8 bases and J by 0 bases, leaving 14 bases between them. DNA for the CDR3: TGTGCCAGCGACGCGGGGCCTAGCTCCTACAATGAGCAGTTCTTC. This gives the protein CASDAGPSSYNEQFF.

The chain employs TRBV10-2 and TRBJ2-2; D not resolved. This CDR3 region has 16 residues. From germline, CDR1 is WSHSY and CDR2 SAAADI. V dropped 0 bases and J dropped 0 bases, with 8 bases sitting between them. The CDR3 sequence: CASSESMGPNTGELFF. CDR3 coding DNA: TGCGCCAGCAGTGAGTCGATGGGCCCGAACACCGGGGAGCTGTTTTTT.

The CDR3 is CASRWESGNTIYF. CDR3 in DNA: TGTGCCAGTCGTTGGGAGTCTGGAAACACCATATATTTT. The chain is built from TRBV6-5 and TRBJ1-3; no definite D call. The CDR3 runs 13 residues. Germline V CDR1 and CDR2: MNHEY, SVGAGI. V gave up 9 bases and J gave up 1 base, with 10 bases separating them.

The gene calls are TRBV5-5 and TRBJ1-2; the D gene is possibly TRBD1 (6 bases). The CDR3 loop spans 14 amino acids. V was cut by 1 base and J by 7 bases, with 14 bases left in between. Germline V gene lookup returns CDR1 SGHKS and CDR2 YYEKEE (reference sequence). The CDR3 sequence is CASSLSGGQVGYTF. The CDR3, as DNA: TGTGCCAGCAGCTTGAGCGGGGGGCAGGTTGGCTACACCTTC.

The genes are TRBV27 and TRBJ2-7; 7 nucleotides match TRBD1. The CDR3 has 13 residues. Germline V lookup: CDR1 MNHEY, CDR2 SMNVEV (reference sequence). Trimming removed 3 bases from V and 2 bases from J; junction bases left unmatched: 1. This chain's CDR3 is CASSFQGAYEQYF. In nucleotides, the CDR3 is TGTGCCAGCAGTTTTCAGGGGGCCTACGAGCAGTACTTC.

The rearrangement links TRBV19 to TRBJ1-5; D uncertain. This CDR3 comprises 15 residues. CDR1 LNHDA and CDR2 SQIVND come from the germline V gene (reference sequence). V dropped 8 bases and J dropped 2 bases, with 16 bases sitting between them. CDR3 amino acids: CASDKVRGGNQPQHF. The CDR3 DNA reads TGTGCCAGTGATAAAGTACGCGGGGGCAATCAGCCCCAGCATTTT. Drawing the rest from reference TRBV19 and TRBJ1-5, the complete variable domain is DGGITQSPKYLFRKEGQNVTLSCEQNLNHDAMYWYRQDPGQGLRLIYYSQIVNDFQKGDIAEGYSVSREKKESFPLTVTSAQKNPTAFYLCASDKVRGGNQPQHFGDGTRLSIL.

This chain joins TRBV4-2 and TRBJ1-5; a possible D gene is TRBD1 (5 bases). The germline gives CDR1 LGHNA, CDR2 YNFKEQ. CDR3 length: 15 residues. V was shortened by 3 bases and J by 5 bases, with 14 bases between the two germline ends. The chain's CDR3 is CASSHRDSPYQPQHF. The CDR3 DNA reads as TGTGCCAGCAGCCACCGTGACAGTCCCTATCAGCCCCAGCATTTT.

The genes are TRBV28 and TRBJ1-1; weak D call: TRBD1 (5 bases). The CDR3 has 17 amino acids. V lost 5 bases to trimming and J lost 3 bases, with 22 bases between them. Germline lookup yields CDR1 MDHEN and CDR2 SYDVKM. The CDR3 here is CASSLGFGYGGDTEAFF. The CDR3 bases are TGTGCCAGCAGTCTTGGGTTTGGATACGGGGGGGACACTGAAGCTTTCTTT.

This chain links TRBV15 with TRBJ2-1; D may be TRBD2 (5 bases). This CDR3 region has 15 residues. The germline V gene has CDR1 LNHNV and CDR2 YYDKDF (reference sequence). V dropped 2 bases and J dropped 9 bases, with 17 bases sitting between them. Written as DNA, the CDR3 is TGTGCCACCAGCAGAACGGACGGGATTAAGGGTGAGCAGTTCTTC. Protein product: CATSRTDGIKGEQFF.

This chain uses TRBV5-5 with TRBJ2-7, with 10 bases matching TRBD1. J lost 0 bases, V lost 4 bases, and 10 bases had no gene match. This CDR3 contains 17 residues. CDR1 SGHKS and CDR2 YYEKEE come from the germline V gene (reference sequence). CDR3 amino acids: CASSLGQGRDSSYEQYF. The DNA for the CDR3 is TGTGCCAGCAGCCTGGGACAGGGGCGCGACAGCTCCTACGAGCAGTACTTC.

The chain carries TRBV19 and TRBJ1-5, with 11 bases aligning to TRBD1. The CDR3 runs 14 residues. Germline V lookup: CDR1 LNHDA, CDR2 SQIVND (reference sequence). J lost 5 bases, V lost 7 bases, and 4 bases had no gene match. The CDR3 region has the DNA TGTGCCAGTAAGGGACAGGGGGGCCATCAGCCCCAGCATTTT. It specifies CASKGQGGHQPQHF.

CDR3 residues: CSVLRQRDYGYTF. As DNA, the CDR3 is TGCAGCGTTCTCAGACAGCGAGACTATGGCTACACCTTC. This chain links TRBV29-1 with TRBJ1-2, with D perhaps matching TRBD1 (5 bases). The CDR3 sequence is 13 residues long. V was shortened by 5 bases and J by 3 bases, with 13 bases between the two germline ends. CDR1 is SQVTM, CDR2 ANQGSEA, per germline. The full variable domain, its missing parts supplied by reference TRBV29-1 and TRBJ1-2, is SAVISQKPSRDICQRGTSLTIQCQVDSQVTMMFWYRQQPGQSLTLIATANQGSEATYESGFVIDKFPISRPNLTFSTLTVSNMSPEDSSIYLCSVLRQRDYGYTFGSGTRLTVV.

J is TRBJ1-2 and V is TRBV28, with 9 bases identical to TRBD1. Germline values: CDR1 MDHEN, CDR2 SYDVKM. CDR3 length: 13 residues. Losses at the gene ends were 3 bases for V and 8 bases for J; bases not matched to a gene: 4. Here the CDR3 reads CASSFQGTGGYTF. The CDR3 DNA follows: TGTGCCAGCAGTTTCCAGGGGACAGGGGGCTACACCTTC.

The chain employs TRBV5-1 and TRBJ2-5; a possible D gene is TRBD1 (6 bases). Trimming removed 4 bases from V and 2 bases from J, with 9 bases in between. This CDR3 comprises 13 residues. The germline V gene has CDR1 SGHRS and CDR2 YFSETQ. CDR3: CASSKGTQETQYF. CDR3 in DNA: TGCGCCAGCAGCAAGGGGACACAAGAGACCCAGTACTTC.

The chain is built from TRBV27 and TRBJ2-3; 10 bases agree with TRBD2. The CDR3 runs 15 residues. Trimming removed 6 bases from V and 6 bases from J; junction bases left unmatched: 9. CDR1 and CDR2 from the germline V gene are MNHEY and SMNVEV (reference sequence). The CDR3 DNA sequence: TGTGCCAGCAGCCGCCTAGCGGGAGTCACCGATACGCAGTATTTT. Translated: CASSRLAGVTDTQYF.